The present TCR beta chain was sequenced within a study of blood T cells in healthy people across ages. CDR1 and CDR2 from the germline V gene are DFQATT and SNEGSKA (reference sequence). Trimming removed 0 bases from V and 7 bases from J, with 15 bases in between. This CDR3 is built from 14 residues. With a J-beta primer mix and a sample-barcoded 5' primer, a second PCR ran about 6 to 11 cycles. The study obtained at least 3 million CDR3-containing paired-end reads from every sample. TCRdb re-called the 5' RACE reads through MiXCR, storing one row per CDR3 protein. The sample consists of 650,000 to 700,000 distinct CDR3 sequences, about a third of them appearing once. This clonotype was detected once. Its specificity is not known. Study-level findings and limits: In the absence of known donor CMV status, changes in expanded clonotypes were possibly confounded.

The sequenced sample consisted of blood. This clonotype was sampled from a woman older than 75 in good health. The chain links TRBV20-1 to TRBJ1-2; D might be TRBD1 (6 bases). CDR3: CSARDVGARFGYTF. The CDR3 DNA reads as TGCAGTGCTAGAGATGTGGGGGCGCGTTTTGGCTACACCTTC.